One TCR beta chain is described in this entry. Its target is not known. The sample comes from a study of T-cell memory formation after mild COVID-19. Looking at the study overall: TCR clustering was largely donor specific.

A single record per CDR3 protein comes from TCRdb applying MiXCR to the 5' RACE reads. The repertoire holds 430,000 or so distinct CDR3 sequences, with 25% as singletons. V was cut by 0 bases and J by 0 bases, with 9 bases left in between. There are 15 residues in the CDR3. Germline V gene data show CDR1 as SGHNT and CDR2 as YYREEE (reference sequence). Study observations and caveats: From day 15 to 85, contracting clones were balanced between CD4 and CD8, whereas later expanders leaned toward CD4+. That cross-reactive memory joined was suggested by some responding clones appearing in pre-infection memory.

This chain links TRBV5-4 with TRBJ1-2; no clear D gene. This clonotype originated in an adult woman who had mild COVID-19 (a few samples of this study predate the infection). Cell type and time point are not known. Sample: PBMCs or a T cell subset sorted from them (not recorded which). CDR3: CASSLAGLTNYGYTF. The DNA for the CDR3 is TGTGCCAGCAGCTTGGCCGGACTCACTAACTATGGCTACACCTTC.